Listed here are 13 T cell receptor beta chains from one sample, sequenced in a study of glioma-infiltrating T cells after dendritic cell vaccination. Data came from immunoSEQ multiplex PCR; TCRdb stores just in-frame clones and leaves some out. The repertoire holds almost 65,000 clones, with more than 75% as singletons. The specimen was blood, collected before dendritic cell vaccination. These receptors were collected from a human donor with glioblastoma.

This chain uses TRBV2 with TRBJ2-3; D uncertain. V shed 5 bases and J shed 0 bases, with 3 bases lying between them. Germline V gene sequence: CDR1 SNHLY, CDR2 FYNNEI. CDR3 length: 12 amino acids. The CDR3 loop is CASSSSTDTQYF. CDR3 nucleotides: TGTGCCAGCAGTTCTAGCACAGATACGCAGTATTTT.

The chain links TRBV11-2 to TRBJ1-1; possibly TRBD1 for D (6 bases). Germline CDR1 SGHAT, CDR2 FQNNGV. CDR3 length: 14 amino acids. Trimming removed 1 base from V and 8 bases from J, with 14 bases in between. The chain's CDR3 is CASSLGPGQYEAFF. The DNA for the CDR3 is TGTGCCAGCAGCTTAGGACCCGGACAGTACGAAGCTTTCTTT.

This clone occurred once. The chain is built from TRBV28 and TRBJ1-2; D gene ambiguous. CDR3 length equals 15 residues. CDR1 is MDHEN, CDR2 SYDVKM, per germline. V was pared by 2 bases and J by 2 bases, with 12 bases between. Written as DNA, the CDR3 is TGTGCCAGCAGTTTAGGTCAGGATACGAACTATGGCTACACCTTC. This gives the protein CASSLGQDTNYGYTF.

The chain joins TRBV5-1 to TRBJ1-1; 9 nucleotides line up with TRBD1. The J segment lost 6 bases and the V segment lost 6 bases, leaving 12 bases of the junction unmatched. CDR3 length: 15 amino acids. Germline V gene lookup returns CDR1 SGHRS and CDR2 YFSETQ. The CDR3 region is CASNPRTGDPPEAFF. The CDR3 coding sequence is TGCGCCAGCAATCCCCGGACAGGGGATCCCCCTGAAGCTTTCTTT. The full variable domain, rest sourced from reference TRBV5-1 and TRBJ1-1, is KAGVTQTPRYLIKTRGQQVTLSCSPISGHRSVSWYQQTPGQGLQFLFEYFSETQRNKGNFPGRFSGRQFSNSRSEMNVSTLELGDSALYLCASNPRTGDPPEAFFGQGTRLTVV.

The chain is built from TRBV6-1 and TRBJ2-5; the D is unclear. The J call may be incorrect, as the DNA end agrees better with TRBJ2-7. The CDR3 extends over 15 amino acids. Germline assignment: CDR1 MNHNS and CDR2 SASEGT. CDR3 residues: CASSAVPPRSNEQYF. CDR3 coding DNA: TGTGCCAGCAGTGCCGTACCCCCGAGGTCCAACGAGCAGTACTTC.

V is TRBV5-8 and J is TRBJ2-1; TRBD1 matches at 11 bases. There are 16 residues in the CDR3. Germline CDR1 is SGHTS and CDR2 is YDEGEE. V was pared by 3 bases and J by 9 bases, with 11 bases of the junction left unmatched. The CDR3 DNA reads TGTGCCAGCAGCTACCTGGGACAGGGGGGAGTGAGTGAGCAGTTCTTC. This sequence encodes CASSYLGQGGVSEQFF.

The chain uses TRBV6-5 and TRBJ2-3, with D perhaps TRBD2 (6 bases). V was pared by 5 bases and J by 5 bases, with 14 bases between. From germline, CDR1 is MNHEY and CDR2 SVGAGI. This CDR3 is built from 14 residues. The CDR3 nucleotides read TGTGCCAGCAGTCCCCGGGGGAGCGGAGATACGCAGTATTTT. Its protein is CASSPRGSGDTQYF.

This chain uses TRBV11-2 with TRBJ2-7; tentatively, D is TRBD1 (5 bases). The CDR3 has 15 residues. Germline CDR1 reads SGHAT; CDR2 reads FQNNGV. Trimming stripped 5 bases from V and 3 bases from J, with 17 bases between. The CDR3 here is CASSLTQGTFYEQYF. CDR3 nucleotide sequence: TGTGCCAGCAGCCTCACCCAGGGTACCTTCTACGAGCAGTACTTC.

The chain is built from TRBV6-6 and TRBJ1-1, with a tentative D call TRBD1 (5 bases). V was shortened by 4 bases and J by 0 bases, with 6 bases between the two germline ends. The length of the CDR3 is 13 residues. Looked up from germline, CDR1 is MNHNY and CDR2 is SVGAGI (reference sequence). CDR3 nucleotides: TGTGCCAGCAGTTCACAGGTGAACACTGAAGCTTTCTTT. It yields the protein CASSSQVNTEAFF.

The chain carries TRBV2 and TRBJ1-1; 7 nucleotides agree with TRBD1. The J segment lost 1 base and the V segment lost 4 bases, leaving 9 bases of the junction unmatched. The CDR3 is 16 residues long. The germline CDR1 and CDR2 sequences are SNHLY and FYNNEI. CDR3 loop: CASSVLPRGSNTEAFF. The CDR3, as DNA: TGTGCCAGCAGTGTTCTCCCCAGGGGGTCGAACACTGAAGCTTTCTTT.

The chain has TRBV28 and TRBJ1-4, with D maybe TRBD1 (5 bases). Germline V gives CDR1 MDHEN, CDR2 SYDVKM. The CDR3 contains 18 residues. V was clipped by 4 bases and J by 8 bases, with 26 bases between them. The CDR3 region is CASSSLGQGNVIGEKLFF. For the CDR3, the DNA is TGTGCCAGCAGTTCTCTCGGACAAGGCAACGTAATAGGAGAAAAACTGTTTTTT.

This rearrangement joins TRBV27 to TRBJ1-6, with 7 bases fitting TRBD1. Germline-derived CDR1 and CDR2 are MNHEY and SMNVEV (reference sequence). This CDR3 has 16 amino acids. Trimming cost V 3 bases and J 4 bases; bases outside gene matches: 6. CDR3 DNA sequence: TGTGCCAGCAGTTTGGGCAGGGGGTCGTATAATTCACCCCTCCACTTT. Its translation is CASSLGRGSYNSPLHF.

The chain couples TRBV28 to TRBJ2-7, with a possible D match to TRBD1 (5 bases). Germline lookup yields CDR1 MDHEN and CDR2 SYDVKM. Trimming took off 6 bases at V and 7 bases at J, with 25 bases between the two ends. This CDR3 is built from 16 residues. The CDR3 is CASSPSPGHRTHEQYF. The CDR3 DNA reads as TGTGCCAGCAGCCCTTCCCCCGGACACAGGACGCATGAGCAGTACTTC.